This T cell receptor beta chain emerged from a study of shared T cell receptors in the human thymus. Repertoires were generated with immunoSEQ multiplex PCR, while TCRdb's copy carries only in-frame clones and drops some. The sample lists more than 550,000 clones; around 87% were seen once. Germline trimming cut 8 bases from V and 7 bases from J; bases unmatched to any gene: 8. Germline lookup yields CDR1 SNHLY and CDR2 FYNNEI. This CDR3 spans 14 amino acids. These data also formed part of another study, on human thymus T cells. That source adds: Immunologically healthy infants in Finland undergoing congenital heart defect surgery were the donors. Corrective heart surgery yielded the resections from which the thymus tissue came. Both thymic and peripheral blood repertoires showed apparently biased V and J usage. Related work found strong thymic repertoire overlap between unrelated individuals.

This receptor was identified in a boy under three years old with a congenital heart defect. The specimen sequenced was thymocytes. The V gene is TRBV2, the J gene TRBJ1-4; 9 nucleotides match TRBD1. The chain's CDR3 is CASGGDRGVEKLFF. CDR3 sequence (DNA): TGTGCCAGCGGTGGAGACAGGGGGGTTGAAAAACTGTTTTTT.